The rows below give T cell receptor beta chains drawn from one sample of a study of blood T cell repertoires in COVID-19. Profiled with immunoSEQ multiplex PCR; TCRdb holds only in-frame clones, not every one. The table includes roughly 170,000 clones, around four fifths detected once. Sequencing was done on a sample of PBMCs or T cells enriched from blood (not recorded which). The receptors derive from a woman in her forties or fifties who had recovered from COVID-19. The CDR3 runs from the conserved cysteine through the conserved F or W. D genes are given only for firm matches. Some rows have no size entry. The others give once, few or many, or a class for an expanded clone.

TRBD2	TRBJ2-7	TRBV28	.	TGTGCCAGCAGTTTAGCCTCCTGGACTAGCGGATACTACGAGCAGTACTTC	CASSLASWTSGYYEQYF
.	TRBJ1-2	TRBV6-5	once	TGTGCCAGCACCATCGGGTCCGCAGGGAACTATGGCTACACCTTC	CASTIGSAGNYGYTF
.	TRBJ2-4	TRBV11-2	.	TGTGCCAGCAGCAAGTATGCGGGGAATGAAAACATTCAGTACTTC	CASSKYAGNENIQYF
.	TRBJ2-2	TRBV6-2/TRBV6-3	.	TGTGCCAGCAGTTACTCGCTTTCTTCTAGGCCGGCCGGGGAGCTGTTTTTT	CASSYSLSSRPAGELFF
.	TRBJ1-5	TRBV11-2	.	TGTGCCAGCAGTCTTAGGGGGAGTAGCAATCAGCCCCAGCATTTT	CASSLRGSSNQPQHF
TRBD1	TRBJ2-7	TRBV10-2	.	TGCGCCAGCAGTTCGAGACAGGGGGCCTACGAGCAGTACTTC	CASSSRQGAYEQYF
TRBD1	TRBJ2-2	TRBV6-6	.	TGTGCCAGCAGTCCCGGACAGGGCGGGGAGCTGTTTTTT	CASSPGQGGELFF
.	TRBJ1-6	TRBV10-3	.	TGTGCCATCAGTGGTGATGGAGATTCACCCCTCCACTTT	CAISGDGDSPLHF
TRBD2	TRBJ2-1	TRBV10-3	.	TGTGCCATCGGGGCTAGCGGGAGTAAGGGGAACAATGAGCAGTTCTTC	CAIGASGSKGNNEQFF
TRBD1	TRBJ1-1	TRBV3-1/TRBV3-2	.	TGTGCCAGCACCTTAGAGGCAGGGGGCAGTATCGCTTTCTTT	CASTLEAGGSIAFF
TRBD2	TRBJ2-7	TRBV6-1	.	TGTGCCAGCAGTGAACGGGGGGGAGGGACTACCAGGGCCTACGAGCAGTACTTC	CASSERGGGTTRAYEQYF
TRBD2	TRBJ2-7	TRBV28	.	TGTGCCAGCAGTTGGTCCCATGCTGAACTAGCGGGGAACTACGAGCAGTACTTC	CASSWSHAELAGNYEQYF
TRBD2	TRBJ2-7	TRBV6-2/TRBV6-3	.	TGTGCCAGCAGTTACACCCCGGGGGGAGCGGAGACCTACGAGCAGTACTTC	CASSYTPGGAETYEQYF
.	TRBJ1-1	TRBV13	.	TGTGCCAGCAGCTTACAGGGGATGCGCACTGAAGCTTTCTTT	CASSLQGMRTEAFF
TRBD2	TRBJ2-1	TRBV30	many	TGTGCCTGGAGTGTACTAGCGGGAGGGCCCAATGAGCAGTTCTTC	CAWSVLAGGPNEQFF
.	TRBJ2-3	TRBV21-1	.	TGTGCCAGCAGCAAAGTTCTATGTAGGTATGAGGTAAAAGATACGCAGTATTTT	CASSKVLCRYEVKDTQYF
.	TRBJ1-3	TRBV18	.	TGTGCCAGCTCACCTGCTGATGTGCGAGCTGGAAACACCATATATTTT	CASSPADVRAGNTIYF
.	TRBJ1-5	TRBV24-1	.	TGTGCCACCAGTGACCACCGGCAGGGGAGATTATATAGCAATCAGCCCCAGCATTTT	CATSDHRQGRLYSNQPQHF
.	TRBJ2-7	TRBV5-6	.	TGTGCCAGCAGCCTGACGGACATCTCCTACGAGCAGTACTTC	CASSLTDISYEQYF
TRBD2	TRBJ2-5	TRBV24-1	.	TGTGCCACCAGTAACACGGGAGGGCCGGGGGAGACCCAGTACTTC	CATSNTGGPGETQYF
.	TRBJ1-4	TRBV6-5	.	TGTGCCAGCAGGCGCCGCCCCCAGGATAATGAAAAACTGTTTTTT	CASRRRPQDNEKLFF
TRBD2	TRBJ2-7	TRBV5-5	.	TGTGCCAGCAGCCAAGCTTCCGGGACTAGCGGGATATACGAGCAGTACTTC	CASSQASGTSGIYEQYF
.	TRBJ2-7	TRBV2	.	TGTGCCAGCAGTGCAGAGGTCTACGAGCAGTACTTC	CASSAEVYEQYF
TRBD1	TRBJ2-7	TRBV6-5	.	TGTGCCAGCAGGACAGGGGTCGAGCAGTACTTC	CASRTGVEQYF
.	TRBJ1-2	TRBV29-1	few	TGCAGCGTTGGTGGGGTGAGGGACTATGGCTACACCTTC	CSVGGVRDYGYTF
.	TRBJ2-1	TRBV21-1	.	TGTGCCAGCAGCAAATTGGTCGATACCGGCGGGAGGTCTTACAATGAGCAGTTCTTC	CASSKLVDTGGRSYNEQFF
.	TRBJ2-3	TRBV2	few	TGTGCCAGCAGTGAAGTACGGGTCTCGGCAGATACGCAGTATTTT	CASSEVRVSADTQYF
.	TRBJ1-3	TRBV29-1	once	TGCAGCGTCGCCCTCGGATCTAGCTCTGGAAACACCATATATTTT	CSVALGSSSGNTIYF
.	TRBJ1-1	TRBV19	.	TGTGCCAGTAGTCCTCGGACCGGGACACGGTCTGAAGCTTTCTTT	CASSPRTGTRSEAFF
TRBD2	TRBJ2-2	TRBV6-5	.	TGTGCCAGCAACGGACTAGCGGGAAGGGCCGGGGAGCTGTTTTTT	CASNGLAGRAGELFF
.	TRBJ2-1	TRBV4-2	once	TGTGCCAGCAGCCAAGGTCGGGACAATGAGCAGTTCTTC	CASSQGRDNEQFF
TRBD1	TRBJ1-2	TRBV6-5	.	TGTGCCAGCAGAGGCGACAGGGTCGATGGCTACACCTTC	CASRGDRVDGYTF
TRBD1	TRBJ1-6	TRBV24-1	.	TGTGCCACTGGACAGGAGAGCTCCTATAATTCACCCCTCCACTTT	CATGQESSYNSPLHF
TRBD2	TRBJ2-7	TRBV28	.	TGTGCCAGCACCCGGGGCGCGGGAGGGCCGAGATTC	CASTRGAGGPRF
.	TRBJ1-2	TRBV5-1	.	TGCGCCAGCAGCTTGGACAGGGTGAGCTATGGCTACACCTTC	CASSLDRVSYGYTF
TRBD1	TRBJ2-2	TRBV4-1	.	TGCGCCAGCAGCCAAGAAAACAGGGGGCGAGGGGAGCTGTTTTTT	CASSQENRGRGELFF
TRBD2	TRBJ2-1	TRBV12-5	.	TGTGCTAGTGGTTTGGTGACAGGGGCACTAGCGGGAGGGTCCTACAATGAGCAGTTCTTC	CASGLVTGALAGGSYNEQFF
.	TRBJ2-7	TRBV4-1	once	TGCGCCAGCAGCCAAGGTCGAGGGAGTAGCTACGAGCAGTACTTC	CASSQGRGSSYEQYF
.	TRBJ1-2	TRBV19	.	TGTGCCAGTACCCGGGGGGATGGCTACACCTTC	CASTRGDGYTF
TRBD1	TRBJ2-7	TRBV3-1/TRBV3-2	.	TGTGCCAGCAGCCTCCGGGACAGGGGGTACGAGCAGTACTTC	CASSLRDRGYEQYF
TRBD2	TRBJ2-7	TRBV11-2	.	TGTGCCAGCAGCCTAACCATCTCTAGCGGGAGCGCCTCCTACGAGCAGTACTTC	CASSLTISSGSASYEQYF
.	TRBJ2-1	TRBV6-2/TRBV6-3	.	TGTGCCAGCAGTTACGAAAGGACAGTAAGTAATGAGCAGTTCTTC	CASSYERTVSNEQFF
TRBD2	TRBJ2-1	TRBV6-1	.	TGTGCCAGCAGTGTTTTGGGCGGGAGTCAGGCCTACAATGAGCAGTTCTTC	CASSVLGGSQAYNEQFF
.	TRBJ1-1	TRBV19	few	TGTGCCAGTAGTATTGATCGGAGCACTGAAGCTTTCTTT	CASSIDRSTEAFF
.	TRBJ1-2	TRBV5-1	.	TGCGCCAGCAGCTTGCGTACGGGAACCCAAACCGTTAACTATGGCTACACCTTC	CASSLRTGTQTVNYGYTF
TRBD1	TRBJ2-7	TRBV19	.	TGTGCCAGTAGTAATCAGGGGGCTAGCTCCTACGAGCAGTACTTC	CASSNQGASSYEQYF
TRBD1	TRBJ1-1	TRBV5-5	.	TGTGCCAGCAGCACCTACAGGGGCCCTCGGAGATTTGGCGCTTTCTTT	CASSTYRGPRRFGAFF
.	TRBJ1-1	TRBV28	.	TGTGCCAGCAGTTTAGGGGGCGGACTGAACACTGAAGCTTTCTTT	CASSLGGGLNTEAFF
.	TRBJ1-6	TRBV28	.	TGTGCCAGCAGCGGCGGTCGGGGAAGACACTCACCCCTCCACTTT	CASSGGRGRHSPLHF
TRBD1	TRBJ1-1	TRBV6-2/TRBV6-3	.	TGTGCCAGCAGTTCGACAGGGACTGAAGCTTTCTTT	CASSSTGTEAFF
TRBD1	TRBJ2-5	TRBV7-6	once	TGTGCCAGCAGCGACACAGGGGGGCAAATCCAAGAGACCCAGTACTTC	CASSDTGGQIQETQYF
.	TRBJ1-1	TRBV18	.	TGTGCCAGCTCCCCTTTAGAGCTATCACACACTGAAGCTTTCTTT	CASSPLELSHTEAFF
TRBD2	TRBJ2-2	TRBV5-1	.	TGCGCCAGCAGCTTTTTTAGCGGGAGGCAGAACACCGGGGAGCTGTTTTTT	CASSFFSGRQNTGELFF
.	TRBJ1-5	TRBV28	.	TGTGCCAGCAGTTTGAGCCATCAGCCCCAGCATTTT	CASSLSHQPQHF
TRBD1	TRBJ1-2	TRBV19	.	TGTGCCAGTACCAAACAGGGGTTCAGCTATGGCTACACCTTC	CASTKQGFSYGYTF
.	TRBJ2-1	TRBV5-4	.	TGTGCCAGCAGCCGAAGACAAACAGGGAATGAGCAGTTCTTC	CASSRRQTGNEQFF
.	TRBJ1-5	TRBV19	.	TGTGCCAGTAGTACATCGAGGTGGCGACAGCCCAATCAGCCCCAGCATTTT	CASSTSRWRQPNQPQHF
TRBD2	TRBJ2-5	TRBV9	.	TGTGCCAGCAGCGTAGGTGCGGGAGGAAGGGGAGAGACCCAGTACTTC	CASSVGAGGRGETQYF
.	TRBJ2-3	TRBV7-2	.	TGTGCCAGCAGCCCTAAACGGGGGGCTAGCAGAAACACAGATACGCAGTATTTT	CASSPKRGASRNTDTQYF
TRBD1	TRBJ1-1	TRBV28	.	TGTGCCAGCAGTTCGGGACAGTACACTGAAGCTTTCTTT	CASSSGQYTEAFF